Sequencing of this T cell receptor beta chain was carried out in a study of CD8 T cells in ankylosing spondylitis. Study-wide results and caveats: Earlier studies detected some motif variants in reactive arthritis synovial fluid and blood. Reportedly, significant enrichment of disease-linked clones occurred in matched ankylosing spondylitis synovial fluid.

TCRdb analysed the 5' RACE reads with MiXCR anew, one entry per CDR3 protein. Counted here are approximately 250,000 distinct CDR3 sequences, 7.5% to 9.5% occurring once; the ten biggest clones make up roughly 4.9%. This clonotype was seen a few times. Its antigen is not identified. The receptor was isolated from a female donor with ankylosing spondylitis or in good health (not recorded which). Material for sequencing was blood, either unsorted or a sorted T cell fraction (not recorded which).

CDR3 protein: CASSPTQTNTGELFF. CDR3 nucleotide sequence: TGTGCCAGCAGCCCGACGCAAACGAACACCGGGGAGCTGTTTTTT. V and J are TRBV7-6 and TRBJ2-2; D not certain. The V gene lost 5 bases and the J gene lost 0 bases, with 10 bases spanning the gap. This CDR3 spans 15 amino acids. Germline loops: CDR1 SGHVS, CDR2 FNYEAQ. Variable domain in full (rest from reference TRBV7-6 and TRBJ2-2): GAGVSQSPRYKVTKRGQDVALRCDPISGHVSLYWYRQALGQGPEFLTYFNYEAQQDKSGLPNDRFSAERPEGSISTLTIQRTEQRDSAMYRCASSPTQTNTGELFFGEGSRLTVL.